Sequencing of this TCR beta chain was carried out in a study of response to subunit inactivated influenza vaccine (dated by TCRdb to the late 2010s). Notes on the research overall: The study used deep quantitative T cell receptor repertoire profiling to track responses to a trivalent subunit inactivated influenza vaccine.

Library creation used RT-PCR. Sequencer: Illumina HiSeq 2500. The public reads were reanalyzed by TCRdb: fastp trimming at Q25, MiXCR alignment, in-frame beta chains only. Every entry covers one CDR3 protein and lists the most common genes and DNA from its rows. Within this sample are a few hundred thousand distinct CDR3 sequences, with 14% of them counted one time only. Of the sample, 11% falls within the top ten clones. Its CDR3 holds 16 amino acids, cysteine through phenylalanine. Only the CDR3 region is kept as DNA, spanning 48 bases read in frame from base 1. The germline V gene gives CDR1 as SGHTA and CDR2 as FQGNSA. V and J are truncated by 5 bases and 3 bases respectively, leaving an intervening sequence of 17 bases. This clonotype was found many times. Its binding antigen is unknown. Per-nucleotide qualities are absent, and no much larger clonotype sits a single base away. What the authors observed across the whole study: The authors suggested that each seasonal influenza vaccination may recruit only a limited number of new T cells.

Sample: PBMCs from blood, taken approximately 13 days after vaccination. The rearranged segments are TRBV7-2 and TRBJ2-1; TRBD1 might be the D gene, on 5 matching bases. This TCR derives from a man in his fifties or sixties who received an inactivated influenza vaccine. Donor details come from another sample of the same person, matched by shared clones. The CDR3 protein is CASSPFRQINYNEQFF. The bases read TGTGCCAGCAGCCCTTTCCGACAGATCAACTACAATGAGCAGTTCTTC.